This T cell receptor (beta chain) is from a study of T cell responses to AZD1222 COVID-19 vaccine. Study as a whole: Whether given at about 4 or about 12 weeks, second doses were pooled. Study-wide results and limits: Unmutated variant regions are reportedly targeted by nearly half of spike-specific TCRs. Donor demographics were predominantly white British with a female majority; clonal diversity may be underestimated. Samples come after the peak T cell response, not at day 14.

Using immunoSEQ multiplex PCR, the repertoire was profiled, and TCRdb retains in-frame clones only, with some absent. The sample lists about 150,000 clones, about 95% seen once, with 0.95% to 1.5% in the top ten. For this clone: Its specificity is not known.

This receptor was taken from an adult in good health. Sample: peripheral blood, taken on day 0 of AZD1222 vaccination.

CDR3 region: CAWSAGLGRDSPLHF. The CDR3 DNA is TGTGCCTGGAGCGCCGGATTGGGTCGGGATTCACCCCTCCACTTT. V usage is TRBV30 and J usage is TRBJ1-6; D ambiguous. The CDR3 runs to 15 residues. CDR1 and CDR2 (germline): GTSNPN, SVGIG (reference sequence). V dropped 3 bases and J dropped 8 bases, with 17 bases sitting between them. Full variable domain (rest looked up from reference TRBV30 and TRBJ1-6): SQTIHQWPATLVQPVGSPLSLECTVEGTSNPNLYWYRQAAGRGLQLLFYSVGIGQISSEVPQNLSASRPQDRQFILSSKKLLLSDSGFYLCAWSAGLGRDSPLHFGNGTRLTVT.